The clone carrying this T cell receptor (beta chain) was observed at least ten times. Its cognate antigen is unknown. These data originate in a study of early T cells in non-severe SARS-CoV-2 infection. Background on the study: RNA in bulk from unsorted whole blood was sequenced, and chains were unpaired. Study results and limitations: Database matching using VDJdb favored anti-spike CD8 responses, with private and CD4 specificities left missing.

Each single cDNA molecule received a unique molecular identifier. TCRdb itself ran the 5' RACE reads through MiXCR, one entry per CDR3 protein. The table has more than 65,000 distinct CDR3 sequences, around an eighth seen once. V trimming: 1 base; J trimming: 3 bases; junction bases outside the gene matches: 5. Germline CDR1 SGDLS, CDR2 YYNGEE. The CDR3 is 15 residues long. This chain connects TRBV9 to TRBJ2-3, with TRBD1 identical over 7 bases. What was sequenced was whole blood. This clonotype was obtained from an adult who was a healthcare worker with PCR-confirmed SARS-CoV-2 infection or an uninfected control (not recorded which). The CDR3 is CASSVLARGTDTQYF. DNA for the CDR3: TGTGCCAGCAGCGTATTGGCCAGGGGGACAGATACGCAGTATTTT.